This TCR beta chain was found in a study of cytomegalovirus exposure and HLA in healthy donors. About the research overall: Previous work identified roughly 120 million unique TCR beta sequences from roughly 180 million T cells.

V lost 7 bases to trimming and J lost 4 bases; unmatched junction nucleotides: 10. CDR1 and CDR2 from the germline V gene are SGHTA and FQGNSA. The CDR3 length is 16 residues. Primers: 60 Vbeta forward and 13 Jbeta reverse. The method was immunoSEQ multiplex PCR; TCRdb's version includes in-frame clones alone and lacks a portion of them. The sample includes under 150,000 clones, more than 60% of them seen just once. This TCR derives from a woman aged 40 to 50 in good health and CMV-seronegative. Material for sequencing was PBMCs. V usage is TRBV7-2 and J usage is TRBJ2-5, with 12 bases fitting TRBD2. The CDR3 reads CASTTLAGLAGETQYF. The DNA of the CDR3 is TGTGCCAGCACCACCCTGGCGGGACTAGCGGGAGAGACCCAGTACTTC.